The rows below give T cell receptor beta chains drawn from one sample of a study of blood T cell repertoires in COVID-19. Sequencing was performed with immunoSEQ multiplex PCR; in TCRdb, only in-frame clones are kept and a portion is missing. Among about 80,000 clones listed, around 79% were seen once. The source material was peripheral blood. These TCRs come from a man older than 75 with acute or convalescent COVID-19. CDR3s include the opening cysteine and the closing phenylalanine or tryptophan. The D gene is left open where the match is weak. Clone size is shown for a subset of rows, as once, few, many or a class of expanded clone.

>NA|TRBD2|TRBV7-3|TRBJ2-7
CASSLGGGTYEQYF
TGTGCCAGCAGCCTCGGCGGGGGTACCTACGAGCAGTACTTC
>NA|TRBD1|TRBV6-5|TRBJ1-2
CASTERGRRGYTF
TGTGCCAGCACCGAGAGGGGGCGCAGGGGCTACACCTTC
>NA|TRBD2|TRBV7-3|TRBJ2-3
CASSLNSGGWSSTDTQYF
TGTGCCAGCAGCTTAAATAGCGGGGGTTGGTCTAGCACAGATACGCAGTATTTT
>NA|NA|TRBV27|TRBJ1-2
CASTDSTNYGYTF
TGTGCCAGCACAGACAGTACTAACTATGGCTACACCTTC
>NA|TRBD2|TRBV5-4|TRBJ2-1
CASSLRGGNGWIYNEQFF
TGTGCCAGCAGCTTGCGGGGGGGGAATGGGTGGATATACAATGAGCAGTTCTTC
>NA|TRBD2|TRBV6-1|TRBJ2-7
CASSEKRAGDEQYF
TGTGCCAGCAGTGAAAAGCGGGCGGGGGACGAGCAGTACTTC
>NA|TRBD2|TRBV10-3|TRBJ2-7
CAISGGGSGGVYEQYF
TGTGCCATCAGCGGGGGGGGAAGCGGGGGGGTCTACGAGCAGTACTTC
>once|TRBD1|TRBV6-5|TRBJ1-2
CASSYSGTGPYGYTF
TGTGCCAGCAGTTATTCCGGGACAGGTCCTTACGGCTACACCTTC
>NA|NA|TRBV29-1|TRBJ2-7
CSVGADPYEQYF
TGCAGCGTTGGGGCAGATCCCTACGAGCAGTACTTC
>NA|NA|TRBV4-1|TRBJ2-3
CASSQVLWGQDTQYF
TGCGCCAGCAGCCAAGTCCTTTGGGGGCAGGATACGCAGTATTTT
>NA|NA|TRBV5-1|TRBJ2-5
CASSVEGGYQETQYF
TGCGCCAGCAGCGTGGAGGGCGGGTACCAAGAGACCCAGTACTTC
>once|TRBD2|TRBV3-1/TRBV3-2|TRBJ2-5
CASSQETSGGLVVGETQYF
TGTGCCAGCAGCCAGGAGACTAGCGGGGGCCTCGTGGTCGGGGAGACCCAGTACTTC
>NA|NA|TRBV6-5|TRBJ1-2
CASSINWEGYGYTF
TGTGCCAGCAGTATCAACTGGGAGGGGTATGGCTACACCTTC
>once|NA|TRBV7-6|TRBJ1-1
CASSLLAGGETFF
TGTGCCAGCAGCCTGCTGGCCGGCGGAGAGACTTTCTTT